Listed below are T cell receptor beta chains from one sample, sequenced in a study of blood T cell repertoires in COVID-19. The table came from immunoSEQ multiplex PCR; TCRdb's copy has only in-frame clones and leaves some out. The data contain about 280,000 clones, around 85% of them singletons. The sequenced sample consisted of peripheral blood. Every receptor here comes from a woman aged 70 to 79 with acute or convalescent COVID-19. Each CDR3 is given with its conserved first and last residue. The D gene is left open where the match is weak. Size values are once, few and many counts, or a class for expanded clones, and some rows have none.

once,TRBJ2-1,TRBD2,TRBV11-3,TGTGCCAGCAGCTTAGGCCTAGCGGGGGGCAATGAGCAGTTCTTC,CASSLGLAGGNEQFF
NA,TRBJ1-3,NA,TRBV10-3,TGTGCCATCAGTGATACCGGGTCCCTCGGCTCCATATATTTT,CAISDTGSLGSIYF
NA,TRBJ2-5,NA,TRBV7-2,TGTGCCAGCAGCCTAACTTTGGAGACCCAGTACTTC,CASSLTLETQYF
few,TRBJ1-2,NA,TRBV15,TGTGCCACCAGCAGAGAATTAGTAGGAGGGGCGGTTGGCTACACCTTC,CATSRELVGGAVGYTF
NA,TRBJ1-5,NA,TRBV19,TGTGCCAGTAGTACGGAGCTTCGGGGTCAGCCCCAGCATTTT,CASSTELRGQPQHF
NA,TRBJ1-6,TRBD1,TRBV18,TGTGCCAGCTCCCAACAGGGGGGAAATTCACCCCTCCACTTT,CASSQQGGNSPLHF
NA,TRBJ2-3,TRBD2,TRBV11-2,TGTGCCAGCAGCGTACTAGCGGGGAGGGTTCCAGATACGCAGTATTTT,CASSVLAGRVPDTQYF
NA,TRBJ2-1,NA,TRBV11-2,TGTGCCAGCAGCTTAGATGCTGGCGGGGGCAGCTCCTACAATGAGCAGTTCTTC,CASSLDAGGGSSYNEQFF
NA,TRBJ1-2,NA,TRBV10-3,TGTGCCATCAGTGAGTCGAACAGGGAATTGCGGGGCTACACCTTC,CAISESNRELRGYTF
NA,TRBJ2-3,TRBD2,TRBV15,TGTGCCACCCTTCGTGAGCGGGGGGGCCAAGCAGATACGCAGTATTTT,CATLRERGGQADTQYF
few,TRBJ2-3,NA,TRBV2,TGTGCCAGCACTAGCACAGATACGCAGTATTTT,CASTSTDTQYF
few,TRBJ1-2,TRBD1,TRBV5-4,TGTGCCAGCAGCTTACCTACTCCGGGACAGGATCGCTACACCTTC,CASSLPTPGQDRYTF
NA,TRBJ1-2,NA,TRBV15,TGTGCCACCAGCAGAGACCTGGTTAACAGTTTATATGGCTACACCTTC,CATSRDLVNSLYGYTF
NA,TRBJ1-2,NA,TRBV5-4,TGTGCCAGCAGCTTGGGGCAGTCCTATGGCTACACCTTC,CASSLGQSYGYTF
NA,TRBJ1-6,TRBD1,TRBV3-1/TRBV3-2,TGTGCCAGCAGCCAAGGGACAGGCCTTAATTCACCCCTCCACTTT,CASSQGTGLNSPLHF
NA,TRBJ1-1,NA,TRBV20-1,TGCAGTCCGCGGTTCGAGGCCCTCCCCCTCTTT,CSPRFEALPLF
NA,TRBJ2-6,NA,TRBV9,TGTGCCAGCAGCGTACGTAGACACTCTGGGGCCAACGTCCTGACTTTC,CASSVRRHSGANVLTF
NA,TRBJ1-2,NA,TRBV6-5,TGTGCCAGCAGGGTGACAGGTACCTATAACTATGGCTACACCTTC,CASRVTGTYNYGYTF
NA,TRBJ1-3,NA,TRBV12-3/TRBV12-4,TGTGCCAGCAGTTTATTCTTAGGACTACTATATTTT,CASSLFLGLLYF
NA,TRBJ2-2,TRBD2,TRBV25-1,TGTGCCAGCAGCGACCCGGGACTAGCGAACACCGGGGAGCTGTTTTTT,CASSDPGLANTGELFF
NA,TRBJ1-1,NA,TRBV4-1,TGCGCCAGCAGCCAAGAGTTGGCGAACACTGAAGCTTTCTTT,CASSQELANTEAFF